The sequence of this TCR beta chain was determined in a study of T-cell memory formation after mild COVID-19. Overall study context: TCR clusters showed largely donor specificity.

TCRdb re-called the 5' RACE reads with MiXCR, one entry per CDR3 protein. This sample has a few hundred thousand distinct CDR3 sequences; roughly 22% occur once, and the top ten carry under 8.5%. This clonotype was detected ten times or more. Its matching antigen is unknown. Looked up from germline, CDR1 is SEHNR and CDR2 is FQNEAQ (reference sequence). This CDR3 has 11 amino acids. V shed 5 bases and J shed 5 bases, with 5 bases lying between them. Broader study findings: Clones shrinking between day 15 and 85 showed a balanced CD4/CD8 split, and those that grew later tilted toward CD4+. Shrinking CD4+ clones were chiefly CM and EM; CD8+ ones were chiefly EMRA. Second-wave clones reaching peak frequency on day 37 lacked confirmed SARS-CoV-2 specificity.

The TCR was taken from an adult woman who had mild COVID-19 (a few samples of this study predate the infection). Cell type and time point are not known. Sequencing used PBMCs or a T cell subset sorted from them (not recorded which). The chain links TRBV7-9 to TRBJ2-3; D gene ambiguous. DNA of the CDR3: TGTGCCAGCAGCCGACAAGATACGCAGTATTTT. Its translation is CASSRQDTQYF.